This TCR beta chain emerged from a study of blood T cell repertoires in COVID-19. Study-wide context: T cells, B-cell-depleted T cells, or PBMCs supplied cDNA or gDNA.

The V and J ends lost 8 bases and 0 bases respectively, with 13 bases between them. The CDR3 is 14 amino acids. Germline V gene sequence: CDR1 MDHEN, CDR2 SYDVKM. Data came from immunoSEQ multiplex PCR; TCRdb stores just in-frame clones and leaves some out. In the table there are some 37,000 clones, over 70% of which are singletons. This TCR derives from a woman in her 70s with acute or convalescent COVID-19. The chain employs TRBV28 and TRBJ1-2; possibly TRBD1 for D (5 bases). Sequencing was carried out using peripheral blood. CDR3 protein: CASWGVSANYGYTF. The CDR3, as DNA: TGTGCCAGCTGGGGGGTGAGTGCTAACTATGGCTACACCTTC.